Listed below are T cell receptor beta chains from one sample, sequenced in a study of OX40 agonist ivuxolimab in advanced cancers. Here immunoSEQ multiplex PCR was the method, and the copy in TCRdb shows in-frame clones only, minus some. The sample consists of some 80,000 clones, around nine tenths of them appearing once. The specimen was CD4+ or CD8+ T cells sorted from blood, collected in a trial of the OX40 agonist ivuxolimab. Source of these receptors: an adult with an advanced solid tumor such as melanoma, head and neck, liver or kidney cancer. Each CDR3 is given without its conserved first and last residue. A D gene is named only where the DNA matches it firmly.

V: TRBV7-3; length: 14; D: TRBD2; CDR3: ASSPKHGGGTDTQY
V: TRBV2; length: 11; D: TRBD2; CDR3: ASRRGEAYEQY
V: TRBV9; length: 15; D: -; CDR3: ASSVEQDRNSSYEQY
V: TRBV19; length: 14; D: TRBD2; CDR3: ASRPGLGDGRYEQY
V: TRBV6-9; length: 18; D: TRBD2; CDR3: ASSFPRLAGGASSYNEQF
V: TRBV7-3; length: 12; D: -; CDR3: ASSLQGGQETQY
V: TRBV9; length: 11; D: -; CDR3: ASSVYPKGEQF
V: TRBV11-2; length: 13; D: TRBD1; CDR3: ASSLVLGQGNEQF
V: TRBV5-7; length: 13; D: -; CDR3: ASSLEGGPYYGYT
V: TRBV6-1; length: 12; D: -; CDR3: ASSVREVGSPLH
V: TRBV11-2; length: 9; D: -; CDR3: ASSLVGEQY
V: TRBV28; length: 11; D: TRBD2; CDR3: ASTQQTSGGQY
V: TRBV2; length: 13; D: -; CDR3: ASSQGPPYITEAF
V: TRBV19; length: 14; D: TRBD1; CDR3: ATSGTGINRNQPQH
V: TRBV7-2; length: 13; D: -; CDR3: ASSLQGLLDTEAF
V: TRBV6-6; length: 10; D: -; CDR3: ASSYLLGVLY
V: TRBV7-7; length: 14; D: TRBD2; CDR3: ASSPRTSGRYNEQF
V: TRBV2; length: 13; D: TRBD2; CDR3: ASSEAIAGLSDQY
V: TRBV18; length: 14; D: TRBD1; CDR3: ASSPRGGQGNTEAF
V: TRBV6-1; length: 12; D: TRBD2; CDR3: ASSDTSGRETQY
V: TRBV29-1; length: 11; D: TRBD2; CDR3: SVGGLAGETQY
V: TRBV9; length: 15; D: -; CDR3: ASSVTSMPFSGNTIY
V: TRBV6-6; length: 12; D: TRBD1; CDR3: ASRKGQGEHEQY
V: TRBV5-1; length: 12; D: -; CDR3: ASSLELGSRGYT
V: TRBV6-1; length: 15; D: -; CDR3: ASSEQRIGGNTDTQY
V: TRBV27; length: 14; D: -; CDR3: ASSLGPGVLVYEQF
V: TRBV11-3; length: 14; D: -; CDR3: ASSPNHGGVNTEAF
V: TRBV19; length: 11; D: -; CDR3: ASTGRVNTEAF
V: TRBV7-8; length: 12; D: TRBD1; CDR3: ASSETGGFNEQF
V: TRBV2; length: 13; D: -; CDR3: ASSPGGYSNQPQH